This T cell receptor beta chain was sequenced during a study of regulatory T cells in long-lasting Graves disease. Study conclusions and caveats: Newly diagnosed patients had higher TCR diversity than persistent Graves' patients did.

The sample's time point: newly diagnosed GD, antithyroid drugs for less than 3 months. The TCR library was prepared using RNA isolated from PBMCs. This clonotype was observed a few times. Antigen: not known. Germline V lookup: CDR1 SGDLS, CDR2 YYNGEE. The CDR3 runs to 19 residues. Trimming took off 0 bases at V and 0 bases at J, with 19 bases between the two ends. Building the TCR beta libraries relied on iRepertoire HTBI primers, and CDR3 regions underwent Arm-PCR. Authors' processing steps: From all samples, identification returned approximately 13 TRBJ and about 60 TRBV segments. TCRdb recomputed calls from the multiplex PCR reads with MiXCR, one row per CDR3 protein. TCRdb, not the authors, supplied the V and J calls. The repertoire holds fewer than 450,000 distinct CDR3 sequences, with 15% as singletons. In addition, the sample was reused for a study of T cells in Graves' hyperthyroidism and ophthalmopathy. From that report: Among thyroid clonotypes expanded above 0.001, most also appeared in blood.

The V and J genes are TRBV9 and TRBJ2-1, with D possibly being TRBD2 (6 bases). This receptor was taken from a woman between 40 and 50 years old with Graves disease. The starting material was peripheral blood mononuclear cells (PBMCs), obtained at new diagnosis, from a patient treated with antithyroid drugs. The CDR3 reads CASSVVLLKGGTSYNEQFF. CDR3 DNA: TGTGCCAGCAGCGTAGTTCTTTTAAAGGGCGGGACCTCCTACAATGAGCAGTTCTTC.